This TCR beta chain was identified during a study of vaccination effects on CD4 cells after COVID-19. Looking at the study overall: It was two doses of either the BNT162b2 or mRNA-1273 vaccine that participants received.

On this clone itself: Its target is not known.

Assay used: immunoSEQ multiplex PCR; TCRdb lists only in-frame clones, some missing. The sample lists tens of thousands of clones, roughly four fifths occurring once. From germline, CDR1 is SGHKS and CDR2 YYEKEE (reference sequence). This CDR3 contains 14 residues. V lost 0 bases and J lost 8, with 12 bases in between. Expansion with viral peptide pools was applied to antigen-specific CD4+ T cells by the ViraFEST assay prior to sequencing. Scientists isolated CD4+ T cells after an approximately 10-day culture period ended. Nucleocapsid antibody tests were negative, and the vaccine recipients had no prior SARS-CoV-2 infection. It was with around 10 IU/ml IL-2 and 8 to 10 ug/ml peptides that 1.8 million or so PBMC per well were cultured. Half the medium was swapped for IL-2 medium on days 3 and 7.

The chain is built from TRBV5-5 and TRBJ1-3, with no clear D. This receptor was taken from a human donor who received a COVID-19 vaccine. The sequencing here drew on CD4+ T cells from PBMCs cultured with HCoV-NL63 spike peptides, taken before COVID-19 vaccination. The CDR3 DNA is TGTGCCAGCAGCTTGGTTGGAGGGATCGACACCATATATTTT. It encodes CASSLVGGIDTIYF.